The rows below give T cell receptor beta chains drawn from one sample of a study of T cells after posttransplantation cyclophosphamide. Libraries were prepared by immunoSEQ multiplex PCR; TCRdb keeps only in-frame clonotypes and omits some of them. Reported are tens of thousands of clones, none seen only once; the ten largest carry approximately 2.4%. Input material: PBMCs. The receptors here all came from a man aged 35 to 55 in good health, CMV-negative, and a related stem cell transplant donor. CDR3s include the opening cysteine and the closing phenylalanine or tryptophan. The D gene is left open where the match is weak. Some rows have no size entry. The others give once, few or many, or a class for an expanded clone.

D gene	V gene	J gene	clone size	CDR3 length	CDR3 protein	CDR3 DNA
TRBD2	TRBV7-9	TRBJ2-1	many	18	CASSLPLRLAGLNNEQFF	TGTGCCAGCAGCTTACCTCTCCGACTAGCGGGGTTAAACAATGAGCAGTTCTTC
.	TRBV7-9	TRBJ2-2	many	14	CASSLGGHTGELFF	TGTGCCAGCAGCTTAGGGGGGCACACCGGGGAGCTGTTTTTT
TRBD1	TRBV11-2	TRBJ1-5	many	15	CASSLDRGRNQPQHF	TGTGCCAGCAGCCTTGACAGGGGGAGGAATCAGCCCCAGCATTTT
.	TRBV6-1	TRBJ1-1	few	18	CASSERAAGARSGAEAFF	TGTGCCAGCAGTGAGAGAGCGGCAGGGGCCCGATCCGGCGCTGAAGCTTTCTTT
.	TRBV4-1	TRBJ1-4	many	21	CASSQVGGKESSGQEGEKLFF	TGCGCCAGCAGCCAGGTTGGGGGGAAGGAGAGTAGTGGGCAGGAGGGGGAAAAACTGTTTTTT
.	TRBV18	TRBJ2-1	many	14	CASSPKGGHNEQFF	TGTGCCAGCTCACCAAAAGGGGGACACAATGAGCAGTTCTTC
.	TRBV2	TRBJ2-2	many	14	CASSALQDTGELFF	TGTGCCAGCAGTGCGTTACAGGACACCGGGGAGCTGTTTTTT
.	TRBV19	TRBJ1-5	many	12	CAARQANQPQHF	TGTGCCGCCAGACAGGCAAATCAGCCCCAGCATTTT
TRBD1	TRBV16	TRBJ2-1	.	16	CASSPPLQGVYNEQFF	TGTGCCAGCAGCCCCCCATTACAGGGGGTGTACAATGAGCAGTTCTTC
TRBD2	TRBV18	TRBJ2-4	many	19	CASSPLTSGNPLAKNIQYF	TGTGCCAGCTCACCTTTGACTAGCGGGAATCCGTTAGCCAAAAACATTCAGTACTTC
TRBD1	TRBV13	TRBJ2-2	.	15	CASSLRGPPSGELFF	TGTGCCAGCAGCTTAAGGGGGCCCCCTTCCGGGGAGCTGTTTTTT
.	TRBV30	TRBJ2-5	few	14	CAWSLGTEQETQYF	TGTGCCTGGAGTCTGGGGACTGAACAAGAGACCCAGTACTTC
.	TRBV7-8	TRBJ2-3	few	17	CASSLRNSISYTDTQYF	TGTGCCAGCAGCTTACGCAACTCCATCTCATACACAGATACGCAGTATTTT
.	TRBV21-1	TRBJ1-6	many	13	CASSKVQDSPLHF	TGTGCCAGCAGCAAAGTCCAGGATTCACCCCTCCACTTT
TRBD2	TRBV19	TRBJ2-1	many	11	CASRAGEATFF	TGTGCCAGTAGGGCGGGAGAGGCTACGTTCTTC
.	TRBV7-8	TRBJ2-3	many	14	CASSPRDFTDTQYF	TGTGCCAGCAGCCCCAGGGACTTTACAGATACGCAGTATTTT
.	TRBV6-6	TRBJ2-7	many	14	CASSYSARVDEQYF	TGTGCCAGCAGTTACTCCGCCAGGGTCGACGAGCAGTACTTC
TRBD2	TRBV6-4	TRBJ2-1	many	14	CASTLLAGGGEQFF	TGTGCCAGCACCCTACTAGCGGGAGGGGGTGAGCAGTTCTTC
TRBD1	TRBV18	TRBJ1-2	.	14	CASTMDRGLLGYTF	TGTGCCAGCACGATGGACAGGGGGCTTCTTGGCTACACCTTC
.	TRBV5-1	TRBJ2-2	many	16	CARTTPLGPEGGELFF	TGCGCCAGGACAACCCCCTTGGGGCCTGAAGGGGGGGAGCTGTTTTTT
TRBD2	TRBV25-1	TRBJ2-1	few	17	CASSATSGMSSYNEQFF	TGTGCCAGCAGTGCTACTAGCGGGATGAGCTCCTACAATGAGCAGTTCTTC
.	TRBV4-2	TRBJ2-1	many	16	CASSQAVAGGYNEQFF	TGTGCCAGCAGCCAAGCCGTGGCCGGGGGCTACAATGAGCAGTTCTTC
.	TRBV7-9	TRBJ2-3	few	16	CASSLAVDSYTDTQYF	TGTGCCAGCAGCTTAGCCGTTGACAGCTACACAGATACGCAGTATTTT
.	TRBV19	TRBJ2-2	many	16	CASIMGGRANTGELFF	TGTGCCAGTATCATGGGAGGACGCGCGAACACCGGGGAGCTGTTTTTT
.	TRBV4-2	TRBJ2-1	many	13	CASSLSGYNEQFF	TGTGCCAGCAGCCTGTCAGGCTACAATGAGCAGTTCTTC
.	TRBV7-2	TRBJ2-6	many	16	CASSFGGNSGANVLTF	TGTGCCAGCAGCTTCGGGGGTAACTCTGGGGCCAACGTCCTGACTTTC
.	TRBV7-9	TRBJ1-1	many	14	CASSLRTRDTEAFF	TGTGCCAGCAGCTTGAGGACTCGGGACACTGAAGCTTTCTTT
.	TRBV27	TRBJ1-6	few	14	CASSLQEGNSPLHF	TGTGCCAGCAGTTTACAGGAAGGTAATTCACCCCTCCACTTT
.	TRBV2	TRBJ2-3	many	14	CASGPRRETDTQYF	TGTGCCAGCGGTCCAAGGCGGGAAACAGATACGCAGTATTTT
.	TRBV25-1	TRBJ1-4	.	18	CASSEFGGVKDTNEKLFF	TGTGCCAGCAGTGAATTCGGGGGGGTTAAGGACACTAATGAAAAACTGTTTTTT
.	TRBV6-5	TRBJ2-1	many	15	CASSYSGEPFNEQFF	TGTGCCAGCAGTTATTCAGGGGAGCCTTTCAATGAGCAGTTCTTC
.	TRBV6-1	TRBJ1-1	many	13	CASSLLQDPVAFF	TGTGCCAGCAGCTTACTACAAGACCCAGTAGCTTTCTTT
.	TRBV5-1	TRBJ2-2	many	14	CASSLAKNTGELFF	TGCGCCAGCAGCTTGGCCAAGAACACCGGGGAGCTGTTTTTT
TRBD1	TRBV5-4	TRBJ1-1	many	15	CASSSQGKGNTEAFF	TGTGCCAGCAGCTCACAGGGGAAAGGGAACACTGAAGCTTTCTTT
.	TRBV28	TRBJ2-3	few	15	CASSFRASSTDTQYF	TGTGCCAGCAGTTTTAGGGCTAGCAGCACAGATACGCAGTATTTT
TRBD1	TRBV7-2	TRBJ1-3	few	19	CASSLPPAGTGGSGNTIYF	TGTGCCAGCAGCTTACCACCTGCTGGGACAGGCGGGTCTGGAAACACCATATATTTT
TRBD1	TRBV19	TRBJ2-1	many	13	CASSIGTGIEQFF	TGTGCCAGTAGTATAGGGACAGGGATTGAGCAGTTCTTC
.	TRBV10-3	TRBJ2-3	few	17	CAISESPDYQSTDTQYF	TGTGCCATCAGTGAGTCGCCCGACTACCAATCCACAGATACGCAGTATTTT
.	TRBV5-6	TRBJ1-6	.	15	CASSNRGAPNRPLHF	TGTGCCAGCAGTAACCGGGGGGCCCCTAATCGACCCCTCCACTTT
.	TRBV14	TRBJ2-3	many	13	CASSQSRGSVGYF	TGTGCCAGCAGCCAATCACGGGGGTCAGTAGGGTATTTT
.	TRBV2	TRBJ1-5	many	13	CASSRSRNQPQHF	TGTGCCAGCAGTCGGTCCCGCAATCAGCCCCAGCATTTT
TRBD2	TRBV29-1	TRBJ2-7	few	16	CSVGTSGASDLYEQYF	TGCAGCGTCGGGACTAGCGGGGCGTCAGACTTATACGAGCAGTACTTC
TRBD1	TRBV6-6	TRBJ2-2	many	16	CASSSPDRGYTGELFF	TGTGCCAGCAGTTCCCCCGACAGGGGGTACACCGGGGAGCTGTTTTTT
.	TRBV19	TRBJ1-5	many	14	CASWGGRVHQPQHF	TGTGCCTCGTGGGGGGGCAGGGTTCATCAGCCCCAGCATTTT
TRBD1	TRBV6-6	TRBJ2-5	many	12	CASRTGLETQYF	TGTGCCAGTAGGACAGGGTTGGAGACCCAGTACTTC
.	TRBV29-1	TRBJ2-2	few	14	CSVDRGGNTGELFF	TGCAGCGTTGATCGAGGGGGGAACACCGGGGAGCTGTTTTTT
TRBD1	TRBV30	TRBJ1-2	many	14	CAWSTDRGDYGYTF	TGTGCCTGGAGCACCGACAGGGGCGACTATGGCTACACCTTC
.	TRBV6-6	TRBJ1-1	many	10	CASSAGEAFF	TGTGCCAGCAGTGCCGGTGAAGCTTTCTTT
.	TRBV29-1	TRBJ2-1	few	14	CSVERGSSYNEQFF	TGCAGCGTTGAAAGGGGCAGCTCCTACAATGAGCAGTTCTTC
.	TRBV7-9	TRBJ2-7	.	15	CASSQNPGWAYEQYF	TGTGCCAGCAGTCAGAATCCAGGGTGGGCCTACGAGCAGTACTTC
.	TRBV7-9	TRBJ1-6	.	16	CASSSARGNNNSPLHF	TGTGCCAGCAGCTCGGCCCGCGGAAACAATAATTCACCCCTCCACTTT
TRBD2	TRBV6-1	TRBJ2-1	many	12	CASSEARGVQFF	TGTGCCAGCAGTGAAGCGCGGGGGGTCCAGTTCTTC
TRBD1	TRBV7-9	TRBJ1-4	many	14	CASTKDRGYEKLFF	TGTGCCAGCACCAAGGACAGGGGGTATGAAAAACTGTTTTTT
.	TRBV5-4	TRBJ1-1	many	13	CASSSPGGTEAFF	TGTGCCAGCAGCTCCCCGGGGGGCACTGAAGCTTTCTTT